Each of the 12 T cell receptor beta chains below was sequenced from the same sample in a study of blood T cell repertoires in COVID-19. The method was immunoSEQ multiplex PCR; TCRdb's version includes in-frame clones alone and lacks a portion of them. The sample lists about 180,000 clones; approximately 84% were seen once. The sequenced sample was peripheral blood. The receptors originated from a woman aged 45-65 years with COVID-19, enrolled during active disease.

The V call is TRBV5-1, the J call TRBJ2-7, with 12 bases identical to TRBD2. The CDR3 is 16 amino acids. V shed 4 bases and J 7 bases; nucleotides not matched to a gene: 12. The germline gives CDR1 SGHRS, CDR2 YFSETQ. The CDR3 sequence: CASSRTSGAPMGEQYF. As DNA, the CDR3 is TGCGCCAGCAGCAGGACTAGCGGGGCCCCTATGGGGGAGCAGTACTTC.

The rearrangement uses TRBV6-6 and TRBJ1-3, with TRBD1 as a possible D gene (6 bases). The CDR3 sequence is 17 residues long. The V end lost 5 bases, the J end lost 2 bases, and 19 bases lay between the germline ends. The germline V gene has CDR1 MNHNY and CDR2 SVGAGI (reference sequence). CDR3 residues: CASSPSNQGGTGNTIYF. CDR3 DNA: TGTGCCAGCAGTCCATCAAACCAAGGGGGAACTGGAAACACCATATATTTT.

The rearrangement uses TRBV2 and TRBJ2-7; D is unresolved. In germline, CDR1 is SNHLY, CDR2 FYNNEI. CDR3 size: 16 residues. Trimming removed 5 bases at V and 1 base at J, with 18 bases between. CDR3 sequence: CASSSYEYRNSYEQYF. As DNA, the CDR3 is TGTGCCAGCAGTTCATACGAATACAGAAATTCCTACGAGCAGTACTTC.

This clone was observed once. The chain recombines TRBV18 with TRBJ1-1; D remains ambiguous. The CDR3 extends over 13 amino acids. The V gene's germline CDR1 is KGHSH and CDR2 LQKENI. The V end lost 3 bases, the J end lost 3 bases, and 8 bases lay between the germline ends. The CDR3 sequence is CASSPVRDTEAFF. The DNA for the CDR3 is TGTGCCAGCTCACCGGTTAGAGACACTGAAGCTTTCTTT.

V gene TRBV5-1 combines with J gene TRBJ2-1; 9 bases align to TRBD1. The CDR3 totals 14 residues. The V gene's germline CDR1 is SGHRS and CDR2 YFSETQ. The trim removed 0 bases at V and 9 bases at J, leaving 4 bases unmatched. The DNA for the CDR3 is TGCGCCAGCAGCTTGGGACAGGGGGAGGGTGAGCAGTTCTTC. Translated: CASSLGQGEGEQFF.

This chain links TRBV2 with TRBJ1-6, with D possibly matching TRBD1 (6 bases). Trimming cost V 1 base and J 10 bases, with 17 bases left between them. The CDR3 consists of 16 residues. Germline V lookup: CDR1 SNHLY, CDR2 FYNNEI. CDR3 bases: TGTGCCAGCAGTGAAGAAGAGGGGGTGGTAACCTCACCCCTCCACTTT. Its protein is CASSEEEGVVTSPLHF.

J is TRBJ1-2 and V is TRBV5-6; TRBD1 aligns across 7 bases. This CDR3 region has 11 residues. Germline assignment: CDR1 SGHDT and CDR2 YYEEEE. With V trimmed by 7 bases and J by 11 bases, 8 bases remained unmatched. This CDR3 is CASATGALYTF. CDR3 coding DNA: TGTGCCAGCGCCACAGGGGCCCTATACACCTTC.

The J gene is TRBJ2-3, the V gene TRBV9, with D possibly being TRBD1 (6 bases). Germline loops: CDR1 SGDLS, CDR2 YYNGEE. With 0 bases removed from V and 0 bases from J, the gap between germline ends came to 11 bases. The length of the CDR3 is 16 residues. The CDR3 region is CASSVEGGMSTDTQYF. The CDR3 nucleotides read TGTGCCAGCAGCGTAGAAGGGGGAATGAGCACAGATACGCAGTATTTT.

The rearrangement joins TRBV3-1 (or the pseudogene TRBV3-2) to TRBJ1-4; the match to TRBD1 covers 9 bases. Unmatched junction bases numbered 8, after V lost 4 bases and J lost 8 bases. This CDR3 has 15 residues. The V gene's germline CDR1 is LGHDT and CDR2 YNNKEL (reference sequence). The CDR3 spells CASSPSGTGNEKLFF. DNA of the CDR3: TGTGCCAGCAGCCCCTCCGGGACAGGGAACGAAAAACTGTTTTTT.

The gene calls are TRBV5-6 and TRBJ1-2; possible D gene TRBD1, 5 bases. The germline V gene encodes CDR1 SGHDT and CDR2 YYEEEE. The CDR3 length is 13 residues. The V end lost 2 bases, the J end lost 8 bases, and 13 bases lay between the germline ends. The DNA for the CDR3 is TGTGCCAGCAGCTTATACCAGGGTGAGGGCTACACCTTC. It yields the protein CASSLYQGEGYTF.

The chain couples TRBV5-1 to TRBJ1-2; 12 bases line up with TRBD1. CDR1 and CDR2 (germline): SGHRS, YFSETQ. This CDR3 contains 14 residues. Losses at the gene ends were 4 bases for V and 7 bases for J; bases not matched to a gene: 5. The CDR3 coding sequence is TGCGCCAGCAGCCCGGGACAGGGGGCGTCTGGCTACACCTTC. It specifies CASSPGQGASGYTF.

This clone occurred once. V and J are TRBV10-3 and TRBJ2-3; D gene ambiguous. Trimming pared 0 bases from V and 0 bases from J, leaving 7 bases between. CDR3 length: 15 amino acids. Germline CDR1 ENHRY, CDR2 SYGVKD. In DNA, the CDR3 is TGTGCCATCAGTGAGTCTGTCTCTAGCACAGATACGCAGTATTTT. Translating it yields CAISESVSSTDTQYF.